This T cell receptor beta chain was obtained from a study of T cell responses to AZD1222 COVID-19 vaccine. Study-wide points: Within unmutated variant regions lay the reported targets of nearly half of spike-specific TCRs. In all cases, repertoires were sampled only after the peak T cell response. Only a handful of AZD1222 recipients, about six in all, had baseline seropositivity. The study found Spike-specific TCR breadth and depth rose after two AZD1222 doses.

Comment on this clone: Its antigen is undetermined.

CDR3 length: 15 amino acids. The V gene lost 1 base and the J gene lost 0 bases, with 10 bases spanning the gap. Germline CDR1 and CDR2: GTSNPN and SVGIG (reference sequence). Clones were sequenced by immunoSEQ multiplex PCR, and TCRdb holds only the in-frame ones, with some missing. The sample includes roughly 180,000 clones, roughly 90% of them seen just once. The specimen comprised peripheral blood, sampled on day 0 of AZD1222 vaccination. This chain connects TRBV30 to TRBJ1-5; D gene unclear. The receptor was derived from an adult in good health. Here the CDR3 reads CAWSGPIVSNQPQHF. Here the CDR3 DNA reads TGTGCCTGGAGTGGGCCAATAGTTAGCAATCAGCCCCAGCATTTT.